This T cell receptor beta chain was observed in a study of blood T cell repertoires in COVID-19. Turning to the study itself: Samples representing acute and convalescent COVID-19 were sourced from the United States, Italy and Spain. Sources were T cells, B-cell-depleted T cells, or PBMCs; the material itself was cDNA or gDNA.

Patients from Seattle were sampled longitudinally, starting during active infection. Per the original data handling: Amplification of reference gene primers was used by the study to estimate nucleated cell counts. The table came from immunoSEQ multiplex PCR; TCRdb's copy has only in-frame clones and leaves some out. V, J and clone size were drawn from that table, and D and trimming were deduced from the DNA. The sample holds about 82,000 clones, roughly three quarters seen once. The sequencing input was peripheral blood. The clonotype comes from a man in his 60s with COVID-19, enrolled during active disease.

CDR3 residues: CASRSPNMVMNTEAFF. The CDR3 region has the DNA TGTGCCAGCAGAAGTCCCAACATGGTCATGAACACTGAAGCTTTCTTT. V and J are TRBV21-1 and TRBJ1-1; the tabulated D call, TRBD1, remains unverified against the DNA. TRBV21-1 is labeled a pseudogene. This CDR3 has 16 residues.